Below are 13 T cell receptor beta chains sequenced from a single sample in a study of graft-versus-host responses after intestinal transplantation. Libraries were prepared by immunoSEQ multiplex PCR; TCRdb keeps only in-frame clonotypes and omits some of them. The sample holds 23,000 or so clones, roughly 33% seen once. Responders (about 200,000, CFSE-labeled) were co-plated with about 200,000 irradiated, violet-dye-labeled stimulators. Sequences were derived from alloreactive CD8+ T cells from a mixed lymphocyte reaction culture, sampled before intestinal transplant. Subset defined: CFSE-low proliferating T cells sorted from roughly six-day pre-transplant mixed lymphocyte reaction (GvH or HvG direction). The receptors were sampled from a human patient who received an intestinal transplant.

V usage is TRBV7-2 and J usage is TRBJ2-7, with D possibly being TRBD2 (5 bases). Between the trimmed V and J ends, which lost 0 bases and 2 bases, there was a span of 17 bases. Germline loops: CDR1 SGHTA, CDR2 FQGNSA. The CDR3 runs 17 residues. CDR3 sequence: CASSLAGYGVAPYEQYF. In nucleotides, the CDR3 is TGTGCCAGCAGCTTAGCAGGGTACGGGGTGGCCCCCTACGAGCAGTACTTC.

The chain couples TRBV6-1 to TRBJ1-2, with TRBD1 matching 8 bases. After removal of 8 bases from V and 6 bases from J, the junction contained 8 bases not matched to a gene. The CDR3 extends over 13 amino acids. Looked up from germline, CDR1 is MNHNS and CDR2 is SASEGT. The CDR3 protein is CASGGQVRNGYTF. The CDR3 DNA reads as TGTGCCAGCGGGGGACAGGTTCGGAATGGCTACACCTTC.

This clone appeared a few times. DNA of the CDR3: TGTGCCAGCAGCTTAATGTGGGGGGATACGCAGTATTTT. It codes for CASSLMWGDTQYF. The chain uses TRBV7-3 and TRBJ2-3; D possibly matches TRBD1 or TRBD2 (5 bases each). Germline V gives CDR1 SGHTA, CDR2 FQGTGA. This CDR3 is 13 amino acids long. V was clipped by 1 base and J by 6 bases, with 8 bases between them.

The gene calls are TRBV13 and TRBJ2-2; 10 bases map to TRBD1. Trimming removed 7 bases from V and 6 bases from J; junction bases left unmatched: 8. CDR3 length equals 15 residues. The germline gives CDR1 PRHDT, CDR2 FYEKMQ (reference sequence). The CDR3 DNA follows: TGTGCCAGCATGATGACAGGGGGCCTATCCGGGGAGCTGTTTTTT. It specifies CASMMTGGLSGELFF.

The CDR3 sequence: CASSYGTGFTEAFF. In DNA form, the CDR3 reads TGTGCCAGCAGTTACGGGACAGGGTTCACTGAAGCTTTCTTT. The gene calls are TRBV6-6 and TRBJ1-1; 9 nucleotides agree with TRBD1. This CDR3 is 14 amino acids long. V lost 2 bases and J lost 4; bases outside the gene matches: 2. The V gene's germline CDR1 is MNHNY and CDR2 SVGAGI (reference sequence).

V is TRBV20-1 and J is TRBJ2-4; no clear D. The germline gives CDR1 DFQATT, CDR2 SNEGSKA (reference sequence). This CDR3 is built from 11 residues. Deletions cut 3 bases from V and 7 bases from J, with 7 bases between. The CDR3 region has the DNA TGCAGTGCTAGTTTCTTGAACATTCAGTACTTC. Its protein is CSASFLNIQYF.

Written as DNA, the CDR3 is TGTGCCAGCAGCGATTCGGGGGGGTTGACCGGGGAGCTGTTTTTT. It specifies CASSDSGGLTGELFF. The chain carries TRBV7-9 and TRBJ2-2, with 8 bases matching TRBD2. Unmatched junction bases numbered 7, after V lost 5 bases and J lost 5 bases. CDR1 is SEHNR and CDR2 is FQNEAQ in the germline V gene (reference sequence). The CDR3 runs to 15 residues.

The sample holds a few counts of this clone. This chain connects TRBV28 to TRBJ1-5; D may be TRBD1 (5 bases). This CDR3 comprises 15 residues. Germline loops: CDR1 MDHEN, CDR2 SYDVKM. The germline V and J ends were trimmed by 7 bases and 2 bases, with 15 bases remaining between them. The CDR3 bases are TGTGCCAGCACCCAGGACATCTCTGGCAATCAGCCCCAGCATTTT. Translating gives CASTQDISGNQPQHF.

The chain joins TRBV5-4 to TRBJ1-3; no definite D call. Trimming took off 4 bases at V and 7 bases at J, with 15 bases between the two ends. The CDR3 spans 14 residues. The germline V gene has CDR1 SGHNT and CDR2 YYREEE (reference sequence). The CDR3 sequence is CASSPRPGLNTIYF. The CDR3 DNA is TGTGCCAGCAGCCCCAGGCCAGGATTGAACACCATATATTTT.

The chain carries TRBV5-4 and TRBJ1-3; no clear D gene. The germline V and J ends were trimmed by 2 bases and 4 bases, with 10 bases remaining between them. Germline V gives CDR1 SGHNT, CDR2 YYREEE (reference sequence). This CDR3 is 14 amino acids long. CDR3 protein: CASSFWAGGNTIYF. CDR3 nucleotide sequence: TGTGCCAGCAGCTTCTGGGCAGGCGGAAACACCATATATTTT.

This clone was recorded a few times. The chain carries TRBV4-1 and TRBJ2-3, with TRBD2 matching 10 bases. V shed 2 bases, J shed 0 bases, and the junction held 2 bases outside the gene matches. The CDR3 covers 16 residues. Germline CDR1 reads MGHRA; CDR2 reads YSYEKL. CDR3: CASSQMTSGSTDTQYF. CDR3 nucleotide sequence: TGCGCCAGCAGCCAAATGACTAGCGGGAGCACAGATACGCAGTATTTT.

The chain recombines TRBV7-9 with TRBJ1-2, with 7 bases identical to TRBD1. The CDR3 totals 15 residues. V trimming: 6 bases; J trimming: 4 bases; junction bases outside the gene matches: 11. Germline V gene lookup returns CDR1 SEHNR and CDR2 FQNEAQ (reference sequence). The DNA of the CDR3 is TGTGCCAGCAGTTCCAACGACAGGGTCGGCTATGGCTACACCTTC. It codes for CASSSNDRVGYGYTF. The full variable domain, its missing parts supplied by reference TRBV7-9 and TRBJ1-2, is DTGVSQNPRHKITKRGQNVTFRCDPISEHNRLYWYRQTLGQGPEFLTYFQNEAQLEKSRLLSDRFSAERPKGSFSTLEIQRTEQGDSAMYLCASSSNDRVGYGYTFGSGTRLTVV.

J is TRBJ2-1 and V is TRBV2; D remains ambiguous. Looked up from germline, CDR1 is SNHLY and CDR2 is FYNNEI. Trimming took off 2 bases at V and 9 bases at J, with 8 bases between the two ends. The CDR3 consists of 12 residues. This chain's CDR3 is CASSELNGEQFF. The CDR3 bases are TGTGCCAGCAGTGAATTGAATGGTGAGCAGTTCTTC.